What follows describes a single T cell receptor (beta chain). The V and J ends lost 5 bases and 6 bases, in that order; junction bases with no gene match: 12. The CDR3 has 16 amino acids. CDR1 and CDR2 (germline): MNHEY, SVGEGT. This entry comes from a study of blood T cell repertoires in COVID-19. Study background: Samples taken during acute and convalescent COVID-19 were collected in the United States, Italy and Spain. Nucleic acid was either cDNA or gDNA, and it came from T cells, B-cell-depleted T cells, or PBMCs.

Methods used by the authors: Amplification of reference gene primers provided the estimated nucleated cell counts. The method was immunoSEQ multiplex PCR; TCRdb's version includes in-frame clones alone and lacks a portion of them. V and J calls and clone size follow that table, whereas D and trimming were derived from the DNA. The repertoire holds 25,000 to 35,000 clones, with under 95% as singletons. The source material was peripheral blood. The chain has TRBV6-2 or TRBV6-3 and TRBJ2-4; 8 positions agree with TRBD1. The sequence was collected from a man aged 50 or older with active COVID-19. The CDR3 is CASSTRQGLGLNIQYF. CDR3 sequence (DNA): TGTGCCAGCAGTACCCGACAGGGGTTGGGGTTAAACATTCAGTACTTC.